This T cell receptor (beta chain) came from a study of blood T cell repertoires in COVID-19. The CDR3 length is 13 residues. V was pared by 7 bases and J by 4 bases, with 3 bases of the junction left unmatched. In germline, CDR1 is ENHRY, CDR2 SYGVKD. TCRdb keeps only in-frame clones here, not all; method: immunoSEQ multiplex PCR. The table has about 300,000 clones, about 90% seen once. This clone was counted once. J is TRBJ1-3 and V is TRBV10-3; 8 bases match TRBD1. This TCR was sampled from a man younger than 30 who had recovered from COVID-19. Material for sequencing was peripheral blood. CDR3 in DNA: TGTGCCATCACGGACAGGGTGGGAAACACCATATATTTT. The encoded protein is CAITDRVGNTIYF.